Below are 6 T cell receptor beta chains sequenced from a single sample in a study of shared clonotypes between healthy human individuals. TCRdb keeps only in-frame clones here, not all; method: immunoSEQ multiplex PCR. The data contain 1 million to 1.2 million clones, around three quarters of them seen just once; the ten biggest clones take up over 0.8%. Source material: memory CD4+ T cells from PBMCs. Noted subset: CD45RA-negative fraction. Every receptor here comes from a man between 18 and 35 years old in good health. Some clones in this sample may be carry-over from other donors' samples.

This sequence joins TRBV28 and TRBJ2-7; 8 bases agree with TRBD2. CDR3 length: 14 amino acids. Germline lookup yields CDR1 MDHEN and CDR2 SYDVKM. V dropped 3 bases and J dropped 4; count of bases not matched to a gene: 5. The CDR3 protein is CASSFSGGRYEQYF. The CDR3 bases are TGTGCCAGCAGTTTTTCTGGCGGGAGGTACGAGCAGTACTTC.

The genes are TRBV6-5 and TRBJ1-4; D perhaps matches TRBD1 (5 bases). The V end lost 2 bases, the J end lost 8 bases, and 9 bases lay between the germline ends. The CDR3 runs 13 residues. CDR1 is MNHEY, CDR2 SVGAGI, per germline. Here the CDR3 DNA reads TGTGCCAGCAGTTACGTCTGGGGGGAAAAACTGTTTTTT. Amino acid sequence: CASSYVWGEKLFF.

V gene TRBV5-6 combines with J gene TRBJ2-7, with TRBD2 identical over 12 bases. Looked up from germline, CDR1 is SGHDT and CDR2 is YYEEEE. The CDR3 runs to 15 residues. V shed 4 bases and J 3 bases; nucleotides not matched to a gene: 5. The CDR3 protein is CASSARLAGVYEQYF. In DNA form, the CDR3 reads TGTGCCAGCAGCGCCAGACTAGCGGGAGTCTACGAGCAGTACTTC.

This sequence joins TRBV6-1 and TRBJ1-5, with D uncertain. CDR1 MNHNS and CDR2 SASEGT come from the germline V gene. The length of the CDR3 is 14 residues. V lost 11 bases and J lost 3, with 17 bases in between. The CDR3 nucleotides are TGTGCCGCCCTTAAGGACGGAACCAATCAGCCCCAGCATTTT. As protein: CAALKDGTNQPQHF.

This chain joins TRBV10-3 and TRBJ2-2; 8 bases align to TRBD2. The junction had 11 bases not matched to a gene; V was cut back by 8 bases and J by 6 bases. CDR1 and CDR2 from the germline V gene are ENHRY and SYGVKD. This CDR3 has 15 amino acids. The CDR3 nucleotides are TGTGCCATCGGGGGACTAGGGCGTGACGCCGGGGAGCTGTTTTTT. Translating gives CAIGGLGRDAGELFF.

The V gene is TRBV10-3, the J gene TRBJ1-3; 7 nucleotides agree with TRBD1. Trimming took 6 bases from V and 11 from J; bases not matched to a gene: 13. Germline CDR1 ENHRY, CDR2 SYGVKD. The CDR3 runs 14 residues. In DNA form, the CDR3 reads TGTGCCATCAGGGGGACAGAAGTCGGTTGGTCCATATATTTT. Translating gives CAIRGTEVGWSIYF.